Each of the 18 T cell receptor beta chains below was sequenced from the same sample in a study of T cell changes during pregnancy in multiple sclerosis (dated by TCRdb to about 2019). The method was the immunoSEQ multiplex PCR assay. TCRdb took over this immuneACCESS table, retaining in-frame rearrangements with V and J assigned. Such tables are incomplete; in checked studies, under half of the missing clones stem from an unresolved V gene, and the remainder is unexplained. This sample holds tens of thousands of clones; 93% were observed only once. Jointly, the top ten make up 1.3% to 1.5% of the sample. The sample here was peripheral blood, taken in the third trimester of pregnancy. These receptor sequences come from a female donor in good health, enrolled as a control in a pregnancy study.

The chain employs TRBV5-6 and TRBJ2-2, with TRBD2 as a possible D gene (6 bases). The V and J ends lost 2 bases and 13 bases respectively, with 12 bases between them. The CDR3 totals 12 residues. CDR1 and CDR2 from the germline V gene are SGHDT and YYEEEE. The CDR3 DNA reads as TGTGCCAGCAGCTTTTCCGTGGGAGGGCTGTTTTTT. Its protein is CASSFSVGGLFF.

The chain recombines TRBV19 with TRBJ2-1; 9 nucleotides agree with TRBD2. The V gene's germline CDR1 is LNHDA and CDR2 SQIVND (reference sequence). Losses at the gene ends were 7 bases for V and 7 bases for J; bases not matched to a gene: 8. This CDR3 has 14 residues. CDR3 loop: CASNPAGGANEQFF. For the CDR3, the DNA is TGTGCCAGTAATCCAGCGGGAGGAGCTAATGAGCAGTTCTTC.

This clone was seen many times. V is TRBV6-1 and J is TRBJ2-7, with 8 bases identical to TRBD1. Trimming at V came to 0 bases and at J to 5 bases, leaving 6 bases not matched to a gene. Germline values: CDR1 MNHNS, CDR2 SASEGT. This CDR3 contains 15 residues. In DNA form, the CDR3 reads TGTGCCAGCAGTGAAGCGGAGGGGACAGGTAACGAGCAGTACTTC. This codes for CASSEAEGTGNEQYF.

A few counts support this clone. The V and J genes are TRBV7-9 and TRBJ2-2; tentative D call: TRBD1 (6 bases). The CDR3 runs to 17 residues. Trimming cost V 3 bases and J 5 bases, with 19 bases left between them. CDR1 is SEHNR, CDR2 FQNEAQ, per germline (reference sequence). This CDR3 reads CASSFQLLYRETGELFF. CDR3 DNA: TGTGCCAGCAGCTTCCAGTTGTTATACAGGGAGACCGGGGAGCTGTTTTTT.

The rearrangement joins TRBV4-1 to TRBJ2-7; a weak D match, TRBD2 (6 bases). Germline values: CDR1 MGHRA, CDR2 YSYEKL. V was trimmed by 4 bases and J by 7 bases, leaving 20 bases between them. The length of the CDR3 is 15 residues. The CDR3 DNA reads TGCGCCAGCAGCCGAGCCGGGACTCCGACCGGGGAGCAGTACTTC. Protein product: CASSRAGTPTGEQYF.

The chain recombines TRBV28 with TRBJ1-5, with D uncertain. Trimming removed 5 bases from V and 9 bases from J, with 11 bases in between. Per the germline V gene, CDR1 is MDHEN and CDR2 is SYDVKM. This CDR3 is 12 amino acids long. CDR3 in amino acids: CASSRLRRPQHF. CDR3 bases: TGTGCCAGCAGTCGACTAAGGAGGCCCCAGCATTTT.

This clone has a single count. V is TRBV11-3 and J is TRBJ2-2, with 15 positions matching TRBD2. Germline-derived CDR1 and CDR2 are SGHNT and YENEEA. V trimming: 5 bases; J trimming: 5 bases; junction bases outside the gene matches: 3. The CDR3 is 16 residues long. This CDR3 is CASSPGTSGRTGELFF. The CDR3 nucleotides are TGTGCCAGCAGCCCTGGGACTAGCGGGAGGACCGGGGAGCTGTTTTTT.

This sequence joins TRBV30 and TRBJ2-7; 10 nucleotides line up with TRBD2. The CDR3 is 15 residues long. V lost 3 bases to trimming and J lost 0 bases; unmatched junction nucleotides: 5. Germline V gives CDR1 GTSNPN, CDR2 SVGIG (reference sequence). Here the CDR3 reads CAWRSPSGSSYEQYF. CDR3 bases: TGTGCCTGGAGATCCCCTAGCGGGAGCTCCTACGAGCAGTACTTC.

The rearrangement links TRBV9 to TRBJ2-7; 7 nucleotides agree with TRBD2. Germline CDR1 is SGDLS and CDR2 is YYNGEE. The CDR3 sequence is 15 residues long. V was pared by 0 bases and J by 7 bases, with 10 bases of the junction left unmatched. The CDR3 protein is CASSVGGEGQREQYF. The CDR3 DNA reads TGTGCCAGCAGCGTAGGCGGGGAGGGCCAGAGAGAGCAGTACTTC. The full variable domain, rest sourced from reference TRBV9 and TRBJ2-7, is DSGVTQTPKHLITATGQRVTLRCSPRSGDLSVYWYQQSLDQGLQFLIQYYNGEERAKGNILERFSAQQFPDLHSELNLSSLELGDSALYFCASSVGGEGQREQYFGPGTRLTVT.

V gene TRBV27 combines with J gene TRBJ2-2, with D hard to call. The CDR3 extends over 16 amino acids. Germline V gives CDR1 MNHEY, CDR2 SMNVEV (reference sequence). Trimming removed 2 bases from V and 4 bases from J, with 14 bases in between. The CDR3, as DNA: TGTGCCAGCAGTTTAAACCGGCTAGGTTTCACCGGGGAGCTGTTTTTT. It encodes CASSLNRLGFTGELFF.

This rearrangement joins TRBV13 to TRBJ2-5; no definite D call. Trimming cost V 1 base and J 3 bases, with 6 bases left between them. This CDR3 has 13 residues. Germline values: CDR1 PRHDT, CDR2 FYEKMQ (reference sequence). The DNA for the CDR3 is TGTGCCAGCAGCTTAGAGGCGGAAGAGACCCAGTACTTC. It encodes CASSLEAEETQYF.

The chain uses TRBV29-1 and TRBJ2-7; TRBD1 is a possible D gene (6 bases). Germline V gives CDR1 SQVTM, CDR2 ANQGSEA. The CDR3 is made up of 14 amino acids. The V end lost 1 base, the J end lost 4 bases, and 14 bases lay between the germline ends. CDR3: CSVEGVRGEYEQYF. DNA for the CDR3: TGCAGCGTTGAAGGGGTCAGGGGTGAATACGAGCAGTACTTC.

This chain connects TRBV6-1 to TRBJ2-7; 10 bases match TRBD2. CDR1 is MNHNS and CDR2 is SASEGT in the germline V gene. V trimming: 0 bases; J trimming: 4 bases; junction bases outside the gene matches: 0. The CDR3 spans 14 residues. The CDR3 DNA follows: TGTGCCAGCAGTGAAGCGGGACTAGCGTACGAGCAGTACTTC. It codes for CASSEAGLAYEQYF.

As DNA, the CDR3 is TGCGCCAGCAGCCAAAATCAGCGGGAAGGAAAACTGTTTTTT. Residues: CASSQNQREGKLFF. The chain links TRBV4-1 to TRBJ1-4; D is ambiguous. V lost 2 bases to trimming and J lost 10 bases, with 14 bases between them. The CDR3 consists of 14 residues. Germline-derived CDR1 and CDR2 are MGHRA and YSYEKL.

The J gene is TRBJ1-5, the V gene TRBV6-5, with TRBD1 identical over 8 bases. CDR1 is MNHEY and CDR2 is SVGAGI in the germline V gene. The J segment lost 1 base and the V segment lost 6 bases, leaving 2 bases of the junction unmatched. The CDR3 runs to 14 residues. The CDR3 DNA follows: TGTGCCAGCAGCCGGACAGGGAGCAATCAGCCCCAGCATTTT. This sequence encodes CASSRTGSNQPQHF.

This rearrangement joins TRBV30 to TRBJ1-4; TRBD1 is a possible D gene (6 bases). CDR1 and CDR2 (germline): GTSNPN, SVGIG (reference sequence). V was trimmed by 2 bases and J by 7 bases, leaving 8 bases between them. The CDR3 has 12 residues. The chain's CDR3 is CAWSTGIEKLFF. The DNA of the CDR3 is TGTGCCTGGAGTACAGGGATTGAAAAACTGTTTTTT. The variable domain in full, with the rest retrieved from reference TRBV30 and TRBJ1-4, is SQTIHQWPATLVQPVGSPLSLECTVEGTSNPNLYWYRQAAGRGLQLLFYSVGIGQISSEVPQNLSASRPQDRQFILSSKKLLLSDSGFYLCAWSTGIEKLFFGSGTQLSVL.

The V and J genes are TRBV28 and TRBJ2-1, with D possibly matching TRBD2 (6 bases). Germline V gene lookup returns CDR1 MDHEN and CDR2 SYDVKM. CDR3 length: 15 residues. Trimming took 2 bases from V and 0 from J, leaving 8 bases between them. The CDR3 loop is CASSLAGSSYNEQFF. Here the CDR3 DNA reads TGTGCCAGCAGTTTAGCGGGATCCTCCTACAATGAGCAGTTCTTC.

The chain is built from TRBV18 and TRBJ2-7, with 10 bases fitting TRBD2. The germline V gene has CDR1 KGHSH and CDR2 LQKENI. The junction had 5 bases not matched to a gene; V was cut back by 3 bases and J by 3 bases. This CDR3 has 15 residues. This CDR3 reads CASSPGLAVVYEQYF. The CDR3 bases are TGTGCCAGCTCACCTGGACTAGCGGTAGTCTACGAGCAGTACTTC.